A selection of T cell receptor beta chains follows, all from one sample in a study of blood T cell repertoires in COVID-19. Generated by immunoSEQ multiplex PCR, the TCRdb table keeps only in-frame clones and is missing some. The repertoire holds around 270,000 clones, with more than 85% as singletons. Sequenced: peripheral blood. These TCRs come from a person under 35 with COVID-19, enrolled during active disease. Each CDR3 is given with its conserved first and last residue. Each record gives: clone size, D gene, V gene, J gene, CDR3 protein, CDR3 DNA. D genes are given only for firm matches. Some rows mark clone size as missing; the rest say once, few, many or name a class of expanded clone.

>.|TRBD1|TRBV9|TRBJ1-2
CASRDDRGRDGYTF
TGTGCCAGCAGAGATGACAGGGGGCGAGATGGCTACACCTTC
>.|TRBD1|TRBV11-2|TRBJ1-4
CASSPGTGREPTNEKLFF
TGTGCCAGCAGCCCTGGGACAGGGAGAGAACCAACTAATGAAAAACTGTTTTTT
>.|.|TRBV4-1|TRBJ1-1
CASSQPQRGIIEAFF
TGCGCCAGCAGCCAACCTCAACGGGGGATCATTGAAGCTTTCTTT
>few|TRBD1|TRBV4-2|TRBJ1-1
CASSPRQGWTEAFF
TGTGCCAGCAGCCCCAGACAGGGTTGGACTGAAGCTTTCTTT
>.|.|TRBV12-3/TRBV12-4|TRBJ1-5
CASSLVPEPQHF
TGTGCCAGCAGCCTAGTTCCAGAGCCCCAGCATTTT
>.|.|TRBV9|TRBJ2-2
CASSAGLLEGGELFF
TGTGCCAGCAGCGCCGGACTGCTTGAGGGCGGGGAGCTGTTTTTT
>few|TRBD1|TRBV5-1|TRBJ2-2
CASSSGTGGPGELFF
TGCGCCAGCAGCTCCGGGACAGGGGGCCCCGGGGAGCTGTTTTTT
>.|TRBD2|TRBV5-8|TRBJ2-7
CATFRLAATYEQYF
TGTGCCACCTTCAGACTAGCGGCCACCTACGAGCAGTACTTC
>.|.|TRBV5-6|TRBJ1-3
CASSSRGLTGNTIYF
TGTGCCAGCAGCTCAAGGGGCCTAACTGGAAACACCATATATTTT
>.|TRBD2|TRBV11-2|TRBJ2-1
CASSFRAGVNNEQFF
TGTGCCAGCAGCTTTCGAGCGGGGGTAAACAATGAGCAGTTCTTC
>.|.|TRBV28|TRBJ2-1
CASTPGNPYNEQFF
TGTGCCAGCACCCCAGGCAATCCCTACAATGAGCAGTTCTTC
>.|TRBD2|TRBV27|TRBJ2-7
CASSSRRMLAAFEQYF
TGTGCCAGCAGTTCTAGAAGGATGCTAGCGGCCTTTGAGCAGTACTTC
>.|.|TRBV11-2|TRBJ2-5
CASSPVYGQQETQYF
TGTGCCAGCAGCCCAGTTTATGGCCAACAAGAGACCCAGTACTTC
>.|.|TRBV25-1|TRBJ2-7
CASTPGHTYEQYF
TGTGCCAGCACTCCGGGACATACCTACGAGCAGTACTTC
>.|TRBD1|TRBV4-1|TRBJ2-1
CASSQSGTGDHNEQFF
TGCGCCAGCAGCCAGTCCGGGACAGGGGACCACAATGAGCAGTTCTTC
>.|.|TRBV6-5|TRBJ2-7
CASSYTGVTYEQYF
TGTGCCAGCAGTTACACGGGAGTCACCTACGAGCAGTACTTC
>once|.|TRBV3-1/TRBV3-2|TRBJ1-1
CASSQDGGRMNTEAFF
TGTGCCAGCAGCCAAGATGGGGGGAGGATGAACACTGAAGCTTTCTTT
>.|.|TRBV6-1|TRBJ2-5
CASSESVETQYF
TGTGCCAGCAGTGAATCGGTAGAGACCCAGTACTTC
>.|TRBD1|TRBV24-1|TRBJ2-3
CATSEDRGPTDTQYF
TGTGCCACCAGTGAGGACAGGGGGCCTACAGATACGCAGTATTTT
>.|.|TRBV6-1|TRBJ2-7
CASSEYRTAVAYEQYF
TGTGCCAGCAGTGAATACCGGACAGCTGTGGCCTACGAGCAGTACTTC
>.|.|TRBV5-4|TRBJ2-7
CASSFDISYEQYF
TGTGCCAGCAGCTTCGACATTAGCTACGAGCAGTACTTC
>.|.|TRBV3-1/TRBV3-2|TRBJ1-4
CASSQTGGTNEKLFF
TGTGCCAGCAGCCAAACCGGGGGTACAAATGAAAAACTGTTTTTT
>.|.|TRBV9|TRBJ2-3
CASSVDLQAPDTQYF
TGTGCCAGCAGCGTAGATTTACAGGCCCCAGATACGCAGTATTTT
>.|.|TRBV21-1|TRBJ2-2
CASSKVVATNTGELFF
TGTGCCAGCAGCAAAGTAGTAGCGACGAACACCGGGGAGCTGTTTTTT
>.|TRBD1|TRBV6-5|TRBJ1-2
CASRRGQGDGYTF
TGTGCCAGCAGACGGGGACAGGGGGATGGCTACACCTTC
>.|.|TRBV6-5|TRBJ2-7
CASSFSVSAYEQYF
TGTGCCAGCAGTTTCTCCGTCTCCGCCTACGAGCAGTACTTC
>.|TRBD2|TRBV5-1|TRBJ2-7
CASSTSAGVYEQYF
TGCGCCAGCAGCACCTCCGCGGGGGTCTACGAGCAGTACTTC
>.|.|TRBV6-5|TRBJ1-5
CASSYRQGNQPQHF
TGTGCCAGCAGTTATAGGCAGGGCAATCAGCCCCAGCATTTT
>.|.|TRBV28|TRBJ2-5
CASSKLKYQETQYF
TGTGCCAGCAGTAAACTCAAGTACCAAGAGACCCAGTACTTC
>.|.|TRBV5-1|TRBJ1-5
CASSLDGPGLLDQPQHF
TGCGCCAGCAGCTTGGACGGGCCGGGACTATTAGACCAGCCCCAGCATTTT
>.|.|TRBV11-2|TRBJ1-2
CASSLDSRGGYTF
TGTGCCAGCAGCTTAGATAGTCGGGGGGGCTACACCTTC
>.|TRBD2|TRBV19|TRBJ2-7
CATSGLAGYEQYF
TGTGCCACCTCGGGACTAGCGGGCTACGAGCAGTACTTC
>.|.|TRBV18|TRBJ2-1
CASSPERHYNEQFF
TGTGCCAGCTCACCCGAGCGGCACTACAATGAGCAGTTCTTC